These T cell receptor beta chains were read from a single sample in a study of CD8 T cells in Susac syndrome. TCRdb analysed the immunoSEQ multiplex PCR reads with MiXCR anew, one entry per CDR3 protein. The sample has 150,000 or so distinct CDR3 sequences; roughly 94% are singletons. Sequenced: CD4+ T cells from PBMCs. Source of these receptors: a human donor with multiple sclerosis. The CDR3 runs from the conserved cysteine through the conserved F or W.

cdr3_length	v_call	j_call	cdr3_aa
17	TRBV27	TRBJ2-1	CASSLQGGLAGRDEQFF
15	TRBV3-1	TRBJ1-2	CASSLMDRAKNGYTF
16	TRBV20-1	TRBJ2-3	CSASASGGGSTDTQYF
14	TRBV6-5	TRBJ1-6	CASSRGGARSPLHF
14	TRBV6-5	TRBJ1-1	CASTQQGVNTEAFF
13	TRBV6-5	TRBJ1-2	CASSPGSNYGYTF
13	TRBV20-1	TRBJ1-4	CSARAPGQPALFF
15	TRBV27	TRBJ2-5	CASSSPGFGQETQYF
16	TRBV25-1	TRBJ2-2	CASSVFGAPNTGELFF
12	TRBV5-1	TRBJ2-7	CASSPRQYEQYF
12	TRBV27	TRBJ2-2	CASSFLDRELFF
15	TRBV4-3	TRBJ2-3	CASSQQGLAKDTQYF
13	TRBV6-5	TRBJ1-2	CASSPARDYGYTF
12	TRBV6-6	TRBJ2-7	CASNPGGNEQYF
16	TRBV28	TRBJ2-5	CASSSTSGRVQETQYF
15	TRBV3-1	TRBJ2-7	CASSQGYGGRYEQYF
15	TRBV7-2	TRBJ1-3	CASRPGTGAGNTIYF
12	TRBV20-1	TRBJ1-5	CSARTGDQPQHF
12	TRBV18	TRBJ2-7	CASSKDSYEQYF
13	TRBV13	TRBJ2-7	CASSSSSGNEQYF
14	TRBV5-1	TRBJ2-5	CASSWTRFEETQYF
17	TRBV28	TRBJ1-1	CASSRDLTPTLGTEAFF
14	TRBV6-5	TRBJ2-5	CASSSSGPMETQYF
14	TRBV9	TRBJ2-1	CASSPSATYNEQFF
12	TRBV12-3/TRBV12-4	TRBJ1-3	CASRSPGNTIYF
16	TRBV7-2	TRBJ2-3	CASSLGGRDLTDTQYF
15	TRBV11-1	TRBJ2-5	CASSLWASGEETQYF
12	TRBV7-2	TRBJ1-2	CASSLARDGYTF
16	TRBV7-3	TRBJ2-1	CASSPKGTISYNEQFF
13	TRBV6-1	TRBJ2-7	CASRSDPTYEQYF
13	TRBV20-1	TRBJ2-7	CSARDAGYYEQYF
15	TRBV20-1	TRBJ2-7	CSARPGTGSSYEQYF
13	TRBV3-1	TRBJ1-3	CASSQDGGNTIYF
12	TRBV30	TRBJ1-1	CAWGRGNTEAFF
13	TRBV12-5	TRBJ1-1	CASGLNRDQKAFF
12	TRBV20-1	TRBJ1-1	CSVMRGRTEAFF
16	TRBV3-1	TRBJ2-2	CASTGGDRWFTGELFF
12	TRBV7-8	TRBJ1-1	CASSPKGGGAFF
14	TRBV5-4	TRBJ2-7	CASSLLSGQREQYF
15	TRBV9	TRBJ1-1	CASSRTSQLNTEAFF
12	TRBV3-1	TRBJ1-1	CASSQGGTEAFF
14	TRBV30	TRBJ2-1	CAWSVSSTSNEQFF